This T cell receptor (beta chain) originates from a study of blood T cell repertoires in COVID-19. V lost 4 bases and J 2 bases, leaving 15 bases between the germline ends. This CDR3 spans 16 amino acids. The germline CDR1 and CDR2 sequences are SGHRS and YFSETQ. Sequencing was performed with immunoSEQ multiplex PCR; in TCRdb, only in-frame clones are kept and a portion is missing. The data contain some 490,000 clones, 75% to 90% of them seen just once; the ten biggest clones take up approximately 2.9%. This sequence was found in a human donor in a cohort sampled during active COVID-19. J is TRBJ1-4 and V is TRBV5-1; no clear D gene. Sequencing was done on a sample of peripheral blood. The CDR3 nucleotides are TGCGCCAGCAGCGTGGGGTTACTTTTCACTAATGAAAAACTGTTTTTT. Amino acid sequence: CASSVGLLFTNEKLFF.